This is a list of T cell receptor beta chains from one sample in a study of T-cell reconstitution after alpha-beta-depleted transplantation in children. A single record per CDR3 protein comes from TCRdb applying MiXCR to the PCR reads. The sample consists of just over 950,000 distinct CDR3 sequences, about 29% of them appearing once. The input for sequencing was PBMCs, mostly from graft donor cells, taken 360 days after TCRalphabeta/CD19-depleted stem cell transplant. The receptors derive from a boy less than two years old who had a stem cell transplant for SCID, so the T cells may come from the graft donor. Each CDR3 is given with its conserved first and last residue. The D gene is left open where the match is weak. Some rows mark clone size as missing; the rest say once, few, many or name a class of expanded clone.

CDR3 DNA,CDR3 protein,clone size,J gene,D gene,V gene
TGTGCCAGCAGTTACCAACAGAACTATGGCTACACCTTC,CASSYQQNYGYTF,.,TRBJ1-2,.,TRBV6-5
TGTGCCAGCAGCTTAGTGGATGGAGTAGTCTACGAGCAGTACTTC,CASSLVDGVVYEQYF,few,TRBJ2-7,.,TRBV7-8
TGCGCCAGCAGCCAAGAACCAGGGTTTGTCTACGAGCAGTACTTC,CASSQEPGFVYEQYF,.,TRBJ2-7,.,TRBV4-3
TGTGCCACCAACAAAGGACAGGGGGCTTCACCCCTCCACTTT,CATNKGQGASPLHF,.,TRBJ1-6,TRBD1,TRBV2
TGTGCCAGCAGCTCACAGCCGGGACAGGGACCTTTGGGGGAGCAGTTCTTC,CASSSQPGQGPLGEQFF,.,TRBJ2-1,TRBD1,TRBV7-3
TGCGCCAGCCAGTGGGACGGGACAGGAAATGAAAAACTGTTTTTT,CASQWDGTGNEKLFF,.,TRBJ1-4,TRBD1,TRBV5-1
TGTGCCAGCAGACTGGGCACAGATACGCAGTATTTT,CASRLGTDTQYF,.,TRBJ2-3,.,TRBV7-2
TGTGCCAGTAGTATAGTCGGCTCGGAGACCCAGTACTTC,CASSIVGSETQYF,.,TRBJ2-5,.,TRBV19
TGCAGTGCGCCGAAGACCAGCACAGATACGCAGTATTTT,CSAPKTSTDTQYF,.,TRBJ2-3,.,TRBV20-1
TGTGCCAGCAGCTTAGGTATTCATCAGCCCCAGCATTTT,CASSLGIHQPQHF,few,TRBJ1-5,.,TRBV7-9
TGCAGCGTTGAGTCTTCAGGAAGTGGGGATGGCTACACCTTC,CSVESSGSGDGYTF,few,TRBJ1-2,.,TRBV29-1
TGTGCCAGCAGCTTGAGGTGGCAGGCCAATTCACCCCTCCACTTT,CASSLRWQANSPLHF,once,TRBJ1-6,.,TRBV5-5
TGCGCCAGCAGCCAAATCTGGCAGTCGAACACTGAAGCTTTCTTT,CASSQIWQSNTEAFF,.,TRBJ1-1,.,TRBV4-1
TGTGCCATCCTAAACAGGGACGCACAGTATTTT,CAILNRDAQYF,.,TRBJ2-3,.,TRBV28
TGTACCAGCAGCATGCTGGGACCAGTGGAGCAGTTCTTC,CTSSMLGPVEQFF,.,TRBJ2-1,.,TRBV5-5
TGTGCCACCAGCAGAGATCCCCTAGGGACGGGCTATGGCTACACCTTC,CATSRDPLGTGYGYTF,.,TRBJ1-2,.,TRBV15
TGCAGCGTTGAGGGGCCCGCGGAGGCAGATACGCAGTATTTT,CSVEGPAEADTQYF,few,TRBJ2-3,.,TRBV29-1
TGTGCCAGCAGCTTCAACAGGGGCTCGATAGATGGCTACACCTTC,CASSFNRGSIDGYTF,.,TRBJ1-2,TRBD1,TRBV5-6
TGCAGTGCTAGCCCCCAGGCGACCTACGAGCAGTACTTC,CSASPQATYEQYF,.,TRBJ2-7,.,TRBV20-1
TGTGCCAGCAGCTCCCCTGGGAGCGACCGTACCTATGGCTACACCTTC,CASSSPGSDRTYGYTF,few,TRBJ1-2,.,TRBV13
TGTGCCAGCAGCTTAACGGGGACAGGATCCTACGAGCAGTACTTC,CASSLTGTGSYEQYF,many,TRBJ2-7,TRBD1,TRBV4-1
TGTGCCAGCAGCTCGGTATATGGGACTCTCGGGAACACTGAAGCTTTCTTT,CASSSVYGTLGNTEAFF,few,TRBJ1-1,.,TRBV11-2
TGTGCCAGCACCCTGTTGGGGGATACGCAGTATTTT,CASTLLGDTQYF,.,TRBJ2-3,.,TRBV5-5
TGTGCCAGCAGTTACTCGCATCGGGGTCCCTCCTACGAGCAGTACTTC,CASSYSHRGPSYEQYF,few,TRBJ2-7,.,TRBV6-5
TGTGCCAGCAGCGTAACAAGACAGGCAGATACGCAGTATTTT,CASSVTRQADTQYF,.,TRBJ2-3,.,TRBV28
TGTGCCAGCAGCGCCGGGAGGGGGGGTTGGTCCTACAATGAGCAGTTCTTC,CASSAGRGGWSYNEQFF,.,TRBJ2-1,TRBD2,TRBV9